Listed below are T cell receptor beta chains from one sample, sequenced in a study of T cell changes during pregnancy in multiple sclerosis. Produced via immunoSEQ multiplex PCR; TCRdb's table is partial and in-frame only. The sample yields 40,000 or so clones, 90% to 95% seen once. This material consisted of CD8+ T cells from peripheral blood mononuclear cells, taken in the third trimester of pregnancy. These receptors came from a female donor with multiple sclerosis, enrolled in a pregnancy study. The CDR3 runs from the conserved cysteine through the conserved F or W. Each record gives: clone size, V gene, J gene, D gene, CDR3 DNA, CDR3 protein. A D gene is named only where the DNA matches it firmly. Not all rows give a size; the values are once, few, many and, for expanded clones, a class.

.	TRBV30	TRBJ2-1	TRBD2	TGTGCGTGGACGGGGGGGGCCTCCTACAATGAGCAGTTCTTC	CAWTGGASYNEQFF
.	TRBV9	TRBJ2-1	TRBD2	TGTGCCAGCAGCGTAGTGGGGACTAGCGGGAATGAGCAGTTCTTC	CASSVVGTSGNEQFF
.	TRBV4-2	TRBJ2-1	.	TGTGCCAGCCGCCAGCACCAGGGCGAAACATGGGAGCAGTTCTTC	CASRQHQGETWEQFF
.	TRBV21-1	TRBJ2-7	.	TGTGCCAATTTACTAGTTCCCCCCCTAACCCTCTCCTACGAGCAGTACTTC	CANLLVPPLTLSYEQYF
few	TRBV13	TRBJ1-1	.	TGTGCCAGCAGCTTAGAAGGGGAGAACACTGAAGCTTTCTTT	CASSLEGENTEAFF
.	TRBV19	TRBJ1-2	.	TGTGCCAGTAGTAGGGGCTCGCCTCAGATATATGGCTACACCTTC	CASSRGSPQIYGYTF
few	TRBV5-6	TRBJ1-2	.	TGTGCCAGCAGCCCCGGGCAGGGCGTATATGGCTACACCTTC	CASSPGQGVYGYTF
.	TRBV5-6	TRBJ2-3	TRBD1	TGTGCCAGCAGCATCGGGACAGGGGATTGGAGCACAGATACGCAGTATTTT	CASSIGTGDWSTDTQYF
once	TRBV5-4	TRBJ2-3	.	TGTGCCAGCAGCTTCGGAGCAGGCACAGATACGCAGTATTTT	CASSFGAGTDTQYF
.	TRBV2	TRBJ2-7	TRBD1	TGTGCCAGCAGTGAAGCTGAGACAGGGCGCTCCTACGAGCAGTACTTC	CASSEAETGRSYEQYF
.	TRBV27	TRBJ2-4	TRBD2	TGTGCCAGCAGTTCATATAGCGGGAGAACCAAAAACATTCAGTACTTC	CASSSYSGRTKNIQYF
.	TRBV27	TRBJ2-7	TRBD2	TGTGCCAGCAGATCGAGGCCGTTCTTAGCGGGAACGTCCTACGAGCAGTACTTC	CASRSRPFLAGTSYEQYF
.	TRBV6-5	TRBJ2-7	TRBD2	TGTGCCAGCAGTTACGGGACTAGCGGGTACGAGCAGTACTTC	CASSYGTSGYEQYF
.	TRBV10-3	TRBJ2-5	.	TGTGCCATCAGTCGTAGTGAGGCAGAGACCCAGTACTTC	CAISRSEAETQYF
once	TRBV29-1	TRBJ1-2	.	TGCAGCGTTGAAGATCGACAGGCCGGTGGCTACACCTTC	CSVEDRQAGGYTF
.	TRBV27	TRBJ2-7	TRBD1	TGTGCCAGCAGTTTGGACAGGTCCTACGAGCAGTACTTC	CASSLDRSYEQYF
.	TRBV6-5	TRBJ1-5	TRBD1	TGTGCCAGCAGTTCAGGACAGGGGAAACAGCCCCAGCATTTT	CASSSGQGKQPQHF
.	TRBV2	TRBJ2-1	TRBD2	TGTGCCAGCAGTGAATTTCTAGCGGGAGATATAGATGAGCAGTTCTTC	CASSEFLAGDIDEQFF
.	TRBV5-8	TRBJ2-5	.	TGTGCCAGCAGCTTGGGCACTTCCGGGGGAGTAACAGAGACCCAGTACTTC	CASSLGTSGGVTETQYF
once	TRBV28	TRBJ1-5	.	TGTGCCAGCGGGGAGACATTTCCCCTATTATCTGGCAATCAGCCCCAGCATTTT	CASGETFPLLSGNQPQHF
.	TRBV19	TRBJ2-7	.	TGTGCCAGTAGTGCAGGACTCAATCCCTACGAGCAGTACTTC	CASSAGLNPYEQYF
.	TRBV7-9	TRBJ2-5	TRBD2	TGTGCCAGCAGCTGGCCTGCGGGAGTTTCCCAAGAGACCCAGTACTTC	CASSWPAGVSQETQYF
.	TRBV9	TRBJ1-5	TRBD1	TGTGCCAGCGGGACAGGGGACCAGCCCCAGCATTTT	CASGTGDQPQHF
.	TRBV29-1	TRBJ2-7	.	TGCAGCGTTGAGAATGAAGGGGAACTTTCCTACGAGCAGTACTTC	CSVENEGELSYEQYF
.	TRBV27	TRBJ2-6	.	TGTGCCAGCAGGGGGCCTCTCTCTGGGGCCAACGTCCTGACTTTC	CASRGPLSGANVLTF
.	TRBV6-6	TRBJ2-1	.	TGTGCCAGCAGTTGGTCGGTAGCCAATGAGCAGTTCTTC	CASSWSVANEQFF
once	TRBV9	TRBJ2-6	.	TGTGCCAGCAGCCCGCATGGGAGCTCTGGGGCCAACGTCCTGACTTTC	CASSPHGSSGANVLTF
.	TRBV27	TRBJ2-7	.	TGTGCCAGCAGTTATGGACAGACCTACGAGCAGTACTTC	CASSYGQTYEQYF
.	TRBV29-1	TRBJ2-1	TRBD1	TGCGGGGGACAGGGGCCTGAGCAGTTCTTC	CGGQGPEQFF
once	TRBV28	TRBJ2-6	TRBD2	TGTGCCAGCATAAGGGAGGGTTCAGGGGCCAACGTCCTGACTTTC	CASIREGSGANVLTF
.	TRBV29-1	TRBJ2-7	TRBD1	TGCAGCGTTGAAGATCGCAACAGGGGTTACGAGCAGTACTTC	CSVEDRNRGYEQYF
.	TRBV7-8	TRBJ1-5	.	TGTGCCAGCAGCTTATGGTCGGCAGGGGTCGGTCAGCCCCAGCATTTT	CASSLWSAGVGQPQHF
.	TRBV11-2	TRBJ2-1	.	TGTGCCAGCAGCTTAGGGGGGCTACCCTACAATGAGCAGTTCTTC	CASSLGGLPYNEQFF
.	TRBV10-3	TRBJ2-3	.	TGTGCCATCAGTGAGTCGTTGGCTAGAGAGAGCACAGATACGCAGTATTTT	CAISESLARESTDTQYF
.	TRBV5-4	TRBJ2-7	.	TGTGCCAGCAGCTTTCAGGGTTCCTACGAGCAGTACTTC	CASSFQGSYEQYF
.	TRBV7-7	TRBJ2-2	.	TGTGCTAGCAGCTTCGGGAGCCTAGGAGACACCGGGGAGCTGTTTTTT	CASSFGSLGDTGELFF
.	TRBV27	TRBJ2-1	TRBD1	TGTGCCAGCAGTTCGAGACAGGGATGGGAGAATGAGCAGTTCTTC	CASSSRQGWENEQFF
.	TRBV18	TRBJ1-2	TRBD1	TGTGCCAGCTCACCAACTGACAGGGGGCAAGGCTACACCTTC	CASSPTDRGQGYTF
.	TRBV19	TRBJ1-1	.	TGTGCCAGCAGTATCTCGGGGAGCACTGAAGCTTTCTTT	CASSISGSTEAFF
.	TRBV9	TRBJ1-1	TRBD1	TGTGCCAGCAGCGTAGGAGACAGGGGGGCCACTGAAGCTTTCTTT	CASSVGDRGATEAFF
.	TRBV7-3	TRBJ2-1	.	TGTGCCAGCAGCGAAGGACTACCAGACAATGAGCAGTTCTTC	CASSEGLPDNEQFF
.	TRBV19	TRBJ2-5	TRBD2	TGTGCCAGTAGTATTCAGGGCCCTAGCGGGAGAAGAAGGGAGACCCAGTACTTC	CASSIQGPSGRRRETQYF
once	TRBV4-1	TRBJ2-7	TRBD2	TGCGCCAGCAGCCAAGGGGCCTTGGCGGGAGGGCGGGAGCAGTACTTC	CASSQGALAGGREQYF
.	TRBV4-2	TRBJ2-7	TRBD1	TGTGCCAGCAGCCAAGGGGGACAGCTAAACGAGCAGTACTTC	CASSQGGQLNEQYF